This T cell receptor beta chain came from a study of OX40 agonist ivuxolimab in advanced cancers. Using immunoSEQ multiplex PCR, the repertoire was profiled, and TCRdb retains in-frame clones only, with some absent. Among about 31,000 clones listed, approximately 90% were seen once. This clone has at least ten counts. CDR3 size: 17 residues. V gave up 1 base and J gave up 2 bases, with 14 bases separating them. Germline V lookup: CDR1 SGHDN, CDR2 FVKESK. The TCR originated in an adult with an advanced solid tumor such as melanoma, head and neck, liver or kidney cancer. The sequencing used CD4+ or CD8+ T cells sorted from blood, collected in a trial of the OX40 agonist ivuxolimab. The rearrangement joins TRBV14 to TRBJ2-2; D unresolved. CDR3 DNA: TGTGCCAGCAGCCAAGGGTGGGCGACACAAAACACCGGGGAGCTGTTTTTT. The encoded protein is CASSQGWATQNTGELFF.